The present T cell receptor (beta chain) was sequenced within a study of tumor-infiltrating lymphocytes in primary liver carcinoma. Study context: All patients, whether men or women, fell within 30 to 69 years of age. Productive TCRbeta reads per sample were roughly 3.5 to 7.13 million, not differing by tissue. Study-wide results and limits: Relative to tumor region pairs, the tumor-adjacent and tumor-blood pairs showed overlap that was lower.

A remark on this clonotype: Its cognate antigen is unknown. Germline and junction disagree at one end, which may indicate a read error.

RNA was extracted from whole blood without cell sorting, alongside germline DNA. The CDR3 length is 13 residues. Germline values: CDR1 SQVTM, CDR2 ANQGSEA. The input was 450 to 550 ng total RNA; TCR beta cDNA was made from it with a constant-region primer. Modified slightly, ARM-PCR produced TCR beta libraries over three nested multiplex PCR rounds. The two initial PCR rounds, about 9 cycles each, used TRBV1-TRBV30 forward and C-beta reverse primers. TCRdb independently ran MiXCR on the multiplex PCR reads; one entry per CDR3 protein. The repertoire includes about 180,000 distinct CDR3 sequences, about 55% of them detected once, and approximately 70% sits in the top ten.

What was sequenced was peripheral blood. This chain links TRBV29-1 with TRBJ2-3, with D perhaps TRBD2 (5 bases). This sequence was found in a man aged 35 to 55 with primary liver carcinoma and hepatitis B virus infection. CDR3 amino acids: CSVDNEGTDTHYF. In DNA form, the CDR3 reads TGCAGCGTCGATAACGAGGGCACAGATACGCACTATTTT.